Following are 6 T cell receptor beta chains from one sample sequenced in a study of T cell repertoires in cytomegalovirus infection. TCRdb used MiXCR to reprocess the reads, holding one entry per CDR3 protein. This table has roughly 200,000 distinct CDR3 sequences, about 40% appearing once. Antigen specificity for these receptors is unknown. The sequencing used CD8+ T cells from cultured PBMCs, collected from culture after CMV antigen stimulation. These receptors were taken from a human donor in good health (CMV status not recorded). Some clones in this sample may be carry-over from other donors' samples.

V and J are TRBV4-2 and TRBJ2-7; D might be TRBD2 (5 bases). Trimming took off 1 base at V and 3 bases at J, with 13 bases between the two ends. Per the germline V gene, CDR1 is LGHNA and CDR2 is YNFKEQ. The CDR3 runs 15 residues. CDR3 residues: CASSQGGAANYEQYF. As DNA, the CDR3 is TGTGCCAGCAGCCAAGGGGGAGCGGCGAACTACGAGCAGTACTTC.

This clonotype was seen more than once but under ten times. The chain is built from TRBV28 and TRBJ1-2, with D unresolved. V was shortened by 7 bases and J by 0 bases, with 9 bases between the two germline ends. Germline CDR1 MDHEN, CDR2 SYDVKM. This CDR3 has 13 amino acids. DNA for the CDR3: TGTGCCAGCACCCGGCCACCTAACTATGGCTACACCTTC. Translation gives CASTRPPNYGYTF.

This clonotype was seen only a few times. The chain is built from TRBV7-8 and TRBJ2-7; 9 bases map to TRBD2. Germline assignment: CDR1 SGHVS and CDR2 FQNEAQ. V was clipped by 5 bases and J by 0 bases; unmatched bases: 8. This CDR3 contains 16 residues. The CDR3, as DNA: TGTGCCAGCAGCCTGTGGGGACTAGCTGCCTCCTACGAGCAGTACTTC. Translated: CASSLWGLAASYEQYF.

This clonotype was detected only once. The chain links TRBV6-4 to TRBJ2-3; D remains unclear. Trimming removed 0 bases at V and 2 bases at J, with 9 bases between. The CDR3 has 15 amino acids. Germline V gene sequence: CDR1 MRHNA, CDR2 SNTAGT. DNA of the CDR3: TGTGCCAGCAGTGACTCGACGGGCCCCACAGATACGCAGTATTTT. This gives the protein CASSDSTGPTDTQYF.

Of note for this clonotype: This may be a read error: a much more frequent sequence differs by one nucleotide. The chain uses TRBV5-1 and TRBJ1-2; D is unresolved. The CDR3 totals 15 residues. CDR1 SGHRS and CDR2 YFSETQ come from the germline V gene. The CDR3 sequence: CASRLDRSTNYGYTF. The CDR3 DNA sequence: TGCGCCAGCCGCTTGGACCGCTCGACCAACTATGGCTACACCTTC.

This chain connects TRBV7-3 to TRBJ2-1, with 8 bases matching TRBD1. The germline V gene has CDR1 SGHTA and CDR2 FQGTGA. The CDR3 contains 16 residues. J gave up 0 bases and V 2 bases, and 3 bases lay outside the gene matches. The DNA of the CDR3 is TGTGCCAGCAGCTTACCGCAGGGGGCCTCCTACAATGAGCAGTTCTTC. Residues: CASSLPQGASYNEQFF.